The clone carrying this T cell receptor beta chain has a single count. The antigen remains undetermined. These data are taken from a study of naive and memory T cell subsets. Points from the study as a whole: Naive and memory subsets had different power law exponents for TCR abundance.

The beta constant-region primer was an equimolar mix of two oligonucleotides covering TRBC1 and TRBC2. The ligated cDNA underwent four PCR rounds using SP2 and nested alpha and beta constant-region primers. A 12-nucleotide UMI and the SP2 primer were added to the cDNA 3' end by oligonucleotide ligation. TCRdb recomputed calls from the UMI-ligation and nested PCR reads with MiXCR, one row per CDR3 protein. The table records roughly 130,000 distinct CDR3 sequences, 36% of them present only once. Germline V CDR1 and CDR2: LNHDA, SQIVND (reference sequence). The V gene end was trimmed by 11 bases and the J gene end by 5 bases; junction bases not matched to a gene: 17. This CDR3 is built from 15 residues.

The specimen was central memory CD4+ T cells from blood. This clonotype originated in a human donor in good health. V is TRBV19 and J is TRBJ1-1; the match to TRBD1 covers 7 bases. The CDR3 region is CAARGGNRGSTEAFF. The CDR3 nucleotides are TGTGCCGCCCGTGGGGGTAACAGGGGAAGTACTGAAGCTTTCTTT. Full variable domain (missing parts from reference TRBV19 and TRBJ1-1): DGGITQSPKYLFRKEGQNVTLSCEQNLNHDAMYWYRQDPGQGLRLIYYSQIVNDFQKGDIAEGYSVSREKKESFPLTVTSAQKNPTAFYLCAARGGNRGSTEAFFGQGTRLTVV.